The 32 T cell receptor beta chains presented below share a single source sample, sequenced in a study of blood T cell repertoires in COVID-19. Assay used: immunoSEQ multiplex PCR; TCRdb lists only in-frame clones, some missing. This table has hundreds of thousands of clones, around 91% appearing once. The sequencing input was PBMCs or T cells enriched from blood (not recorded which). These receptors all come from a man aged 18 to 29 who had recovered from COVID-19.

The CDR3 loop is CASSRDRGKNYEQYF. CDR3 nucleotide sequence: TGTGCCAGTAGCCGGGACAGGGGAAAAAATTACGAGCAGTACTTC. The chain is built from TRBV19 and TRBJ2-7; 10 nucleotides line up with TRBD1. This CDR3 comprises 15 residues. With V trimmed by 6 bases and J by 4 bases, 9 bases remained unmatched. CDR1 is LNHDA and CDR2 is SQIVND in the germline V gene (reference sequence).

The chain is built from TRBV5-6 and TRBJ2-3, with no clear D. V was cut by 4 bases and J by 3 bases, with 6 bases left in between. CDR3 length: 12 residues. Germline CDR1 SGHDT, CDR2 YYEEEE. Written as DNA, the CDR3 is TGTGCCAGCAGCCTTTATACAGATACGCAGTATTTT. It codes for CASSLYTDTQYF.

The chain is built from TRBV30 and TRBJ1-3; 8 bases map to TRBD1. V was pared by 5 bases and J by 0 bases, with 3 bases of the junction left unmatched. Germline values: CDR1 GTSNPN, CDR2 SVGIG (reference sequence). The CDR3 has 14 residues. The CDR3 DNA follows: TGTGCCTGGGGACAGGGATTCTCTGGAAACACCATATATTTT. The encoded protein is CAWGQGFSGNTIYF.

This clone was recorded only once. The V and J genes are TRBV24-1 and TRBJ2-2; TRBD2 aligns across 7 bases. The germline V gene encodes CDR1 KGHDR and CDR2 SFDVKD. The CDR3 is 15 residues long. J lost 6 bases, V lost 0 bases, and 3 bases had no gene match. The CDR3 region has the DNA TGTGCCACCAGTGATTTGATGCGGGAGCCCGGGGAGCTGTTTTTT. This translates into CATSDLMREPGELFF.

As to this clone: Other nucleotide sequences from this sample produce the same CDR3. The chain links TRBV18 to TRBJ1-5, with D uncertain. The germline V gene has CDR1 KGHSH and CDR2 LQKENI. The CDR3 contains 13 residues. Trimming took off 3 bases at V and 3 bases at J, with 6 bases between the two ends. DNA of the CDR3: TGTGCCAGCTCACCCGGGGACAATCAGCCCCAGCATTTT. It translates to CASSPGDNQPQHF.

The V call is TRBV7-9, the J call TRBJ1-2, with TRBD1 identical over 7 bases. The germline gives CDR1 SEHNR, CDR2 FQNEAQ (reference sequence). The CDR3 totals 16 residues. Trimming took 5 bases from V and 7 from J; bases not matched to a gene: 16. The chain's CDR3 is CASSHNTDRAAGGYTF. CDR3 bases: TGTGCCAGCAGCCATAACACAGACAGGGCCGCCGGTGGCTACACCTTC.

This clone appeared a single time. The chain couples TRBV27 to TRBJ2-1; no firm D call. Germline CDR1 is MNHEY and CDR2 is SMNVEV (reference sequence). V was cut by 2 bases and J by 10 bases, with 6 bases left in between. The CDR3 runs 11 residues. CDR3: CASSLNREQFF. Written as DNA, the CDR3 is TGTGCCAGCAGTTTAAATCGGGAGCAGTTCTTC.

V and J are TRBV9 and TRBJ2-7; 8 bases agree with TRBD2. This CDR3 has 15 amino acids. Germline loops: CDR1 SGDLS, CDR2 YYNGEE. Unmatched junction bases numbered 6, after V lost 3 bases and J lost 1 base. DNA for the CDR3: TGTGCCAGCAGCGCGGACCGCGGGGGGTCCTACGAGCAGTACTTC. This translates into CASSADRGGSYEQYF. The whole variable domain, remainder taken from reference TRBV9 and TRBJ2-7, is DSGVTQTPKHLITATGQRVTLRCSPRSGDLSVYWYQQSLDQGLQFLIQYYNGEERAKGNILERFSAQQFPDLHSELNLSSLELGDSALYFCASSADRGGSYEQYFGPGTRLTVT.

V usage is TRBV12-5 and J usage is TRBJ1-1, with unresolved D. CDR1 and CDR2 from the germline V gene are LGHNT and FRNRAP. With 6 bases removed from V and 0 bases from J, the gap between germline ends came to 11 bases. The CDR3 runs 14 residues. Here the CDR3 reads CASGRSPMNTEAFF. Here the CDR3 DNA reads TGTGCTAGTGGACGCAGTCCAATGAACACTGAAGCTTTCTTT.

The J gene is TRBJ1-1, the V gene TRBV28, with D hard to call. This CDR3 region has 13 residues. From germline, CDR1 is MDHEN and CDR2 SYDVKM. The V end lost 7 bases, the J end lost 3 bases, and 12 bases lay between the germline ends. CDR3 in DNA: TGTGCCAGCATATGGGGAGGCGACACTGAAGCTTTCTTT. Protein: CASIWGGDTEAFF.

This chain links TRBV14 with TRBJ2-7, with a tentative D call TRBD2 (5 bases). The CDR3 extends over 14 amino acids. V was pared by 4 bases and J by 6 bases, with 16 bases between. CDR1 is SGHDN, CDR2 FVKESK, per germline. The CDR3, as DNA: TGTGCCAGCAGCCGGGAGACCCCCCACTCCGAGCAGTACTTC. This sequence encodes CASSRETPHSEQYF.

For this clone: The same CDR3 arises from other DNA sequences in this sample as well. This sequence joins TRBV5-1 and TRBJ1-2, with TRBD1 as a possible D gene (5 bases). V lost 0 bases and J lost 4, with 16 bases in between. Germline V gives CDR1 SGHRS, CDR2 YFSETQ. The CDR3 runs to 16 residues. CDR3 region: CASSLAPVQDSYGYTF. CDR3 nucleotide sequence: TGCGCCAGCAGCTTGGCCCCCGTACAGGATTCCTATGGCTACACCTTC.

This sequence joins TRBV6-5 and TRBJ2-7, with 8 bases lining up with TRBD2. The V segment lost 6 bases and the J segment 4 bases; nucleotides outside the gene matches: 5. Germline V gives CDR1 MNHEY, CDR2 SVGAGI. The length of the CDR3 is 13 residues. The CDR3: CASRTGRGYEQYF. The CDR3 nucleotides are TGTGCCAGCAGGACCGGGAGGGGGTACGAGCAGTACTTC.

The CDR3 here is CASSHPPSSGGHTGELFF. The DNA for the CDR3 is TGCGCCAGCAGCCACCCCCCCTCTAGCGGGGGGCACACCGGGGAGCTGTTTTTT. The chain couples TRBV4-1 to TRBJ2-2, with 11 bases matching TRBD2. CDR1 MGHRA and CDR2 YSYEKL come from the germline V gene. This CDR3 spans 18 amino acids. Trimming at V came to 3 bases and at J to 3 bases, leaving 9 bases not matched to a gene.

The chain recombines TRBV15 with TRBJ1-3; unclear D gene. The CDR3 runs 15 residues. In germline, CDR1 is LNHNV, CDR2 YYDKDF (reference sequence). Trimming shortened V by 5 bases and J by 8 bases, and 19 bases separated the two germline ends. The CDR3, as DNA: TGTGCCACCAGCCGAACTCGGGTTAAAGAGGACACCATATATTTT. This translates into CATSRTRVKEDTIYF.

The chain links TRBV7-9 to TRBJ1-4, with unresolved D. The CDR3 runs to 14 residues. The germline CDR1 and CDR2 sequences are SEHNR and FQNEAQ (reference sequence). Trimming left V 3 bases short and J 8 bases short, with 13 bases between. CDR3 nucleotides: TGTGCCAGCAGCTTGAGACCCGGAGAGGAAAAACTGTTTTTT. Amino acid sequence: CASSLRPGEEKLFF.

This sequence joins TRBV19 and TRBJ2-7, with 7 positions matching TRBD1. With V trimmed by 8 bases and J by 4 bases, 20 bases remained unmatched. This CDR3 is 17 amino acids long. In germline, CDR1 is LNHDA, CDR2 SQIVND (reference sequence). CDR3 DNA sequence: TGTGCCAGTGCCCTGGGGGTAGGGGGCGAATTTAAGTACGAGCAGTACTTC. Its protein is CASALGVGGEFKYEQYF.

The chain joins TRBV28 to TRBJ1-2; D ambiguous. This CDR3 spans 11 amino acids. Trimming took off 7 bases at V and 3 bases at J, with 6 bases between the two ends. Germline lookup yields CDR1 MDHEN and CDR2 SYDVKM. CDR3 loop: CASTEYYGYTF. The CDR3 DNA reads as TGTGCCAGCACCGAGTACTATGGCTACACCTTC.

The genes are TRBV7-9 and TRBJ2-7, with D perhaps matching TRBD1 (5 bases). CDR1 is SEHNR, CDR2 FQNEAQ, per germline (reference sequence). The CDR3 extends over 14 amino acids. V lost 1 base to trimming and J lost 5 bases, with 12 bases between them. The CDR3 is CASSLVGEGNEQYF. The DNA for the CDR3 is TGTGCCAGCAGCTTAGTAGGGGAAGGGAACGAGCAGTACTTC.

The chain employs TRBV5-1 and TRBJ2-7; TRBD1 matches 9 bases. Trimming cost V 1 base and J 0 bases; bases outside gene matches: 5. This CDR3 has 16 amino acids. Germline CDR1 and CDR2: SGHRS and YFSETQ. The CDR3 nucleotides read TGCGCCAGCAGCTTGCTACCGGGACAGGGCTCCTACGAGCAGTACTTC. It translates to CASSLLPGQGSYEQYF.

The V gene is TRBV5-5, the J gene TRBJ2-2; the match to TRBD2 covers 7 bases. Germline trimming cut 1 base from V and 3 bases from J; bases unmatched to any gene: 3. This CDR3 spans 15 amino acids. CDR1 is SGHKS, CDR2 YYEKEE, per germline (reference sequence). The CDR3 DNA follows: TGTGCCAGCAGCTTGACGGGGGGATACACCGGGGAGCTGTTTTTT. Residues: CASSLTGGYTGELFF.

The CDR3 bases are TGTGCCAGTAGGAAGGGACTAGCGGGGGGCCAAGAGACCCAGTACTTC. Translating it yields CASRKGLAGGQETQYF. The gene calls are TRBV19 and TRBJ2-5, with 15 nucleotides matching TRBD2. Unmatched junction bases numbered 3, after V lost 6 bases and J lost 1 base. The CDR3 length is 16 residues. CDR1 LNHDA and CDR2 SQIVND come from the germline V gene (reference sequence).

The genes are TRBV5-1 and TRBJ1-5; possibly TRBD1 for D (6 bases). The germline V gene has CDR1 SGHRS and CDR2 YFSETQ. V lost 0 bases and J lost 7, with 8 bases in between. The CDR3 consists of 13 residues. CDR3 nucleotides: TGCGCCAGCAGCTTGGCAGGGGACCAGCCCCAGCATTTT. This translates into CASSLAGDQPQHF. The whole variable domain, filled in from reference TRBV5-1 and TRBJ1-5, reads KAGVTQTPRYLIKTRGQQVTLSCSPISGHRSVSWYQQTPGQGLQFLFEYFSETQRNKGNFPGRFSGRQFSNSRSEMNVSTLELGDSALYLCASSLAGDQPQHFGDGTRLSIL.

The CDR3 DNA reads TGTGCCAGCTCACCACGTGTACCGGGACAGGGGGCGCCCACAGATACGCAGTATTTT. Translating gives CASSPRVPGQGAPTDTQYF. The rearrangement joins TRBV18 to TRBJ2-3, with TRBD1 matching 12 bases. The CDR3 runs 19 residues. Germline V lookup: CDR1 KGHSH, CDR2 LQKENI. The V gene end was trimmed by 1 base and the J gene end by 2 bases; junction bases not matched to a gene: 10.

The rearrangement links TRBV18 to TRBJ2-4, with 9 bases fitting TRBD2. The CDR3 has 14 residues. CDR1 KGHSH and CDR2 LQKENI come from the germline V gene. Unmatched junction bases numbered 5, after V lost 4 bases and J lost 7 bases. The CDR3 DNA is TGTGCCAGCTCACTTAGCGGGGGCCAGAACATTCAGTACTTC. As protein: CASSLSGGQNIQYF.

V gene TRBV27 combines with J gene TRBJ2-2, with D tentatively TRBD2 (6 bases). V dropped 7 bases and J dropped 5 bases, with 17 bases sitting between them. This CDR3 has 15 residues. Germline values: CDR1 MNHEY, CDR2 SMNVEV (reference sequence). The DNA for the CDR3 is TGTGCCAGCACCCCCTGGGACGCGGGGACCGGGGAGCTGTTTTTT. Protein product: CASTPWDAGTGELFF.

This clone has only a few counts. This chain uses TRBV5-5 with TRBJ2-7, with 7 bases aligning to TRBD1. Trimming took 0 bases from V and 2 from J; bases not matched to a gene: 8. The germline gives CDR1 SGHKS, CDR2 YYEKEE (reference sequence). The CDR3 has 16 amino acids. CDR3 nucleotide sequence: TGTGCCAGCAGCTTGGGTCCGGGACAGCGTACCTACGAGCAGTACTTC. This codes for CASSLGPGQRTYEQYF. Using reference TRBV5-5 and TRBJ2-7 for the parts outside the CDR3, the full variable domain is DAGVTQSPTHLIKTRGQQVTLRCSPISGHKSVSWYQQVLGQGPQFIFQYYEKEERGRGNFPDRFSARQFPNYSSELNVNALLLGDSALYLCASSLGPGQRTYEQYFGPGTRLTVT.

This clone was recorded only once. CDR3 in amino acids: CASRRRVGNQPQHF. The CDR3 nucleotides are TGTGCCAGCAGGAGGAGGGTCGGCAATCAGCCCCAGCATTTT. The chain combines TRBV27 with TRBJ1-5; the D is unclear. The CDR3 is 14 amino acids. The germline gives CDR1 MNHEY, CDR2 SMNVEV (reference sequence). The V gene lost 6 bases and the J gene lost 2 bases, with 11 bases spanning the gap.

The chain carries TRBV3-1 (or the pseudogene TRBV3-2) and TRBJ2-3; 11 bases map to TRBD2. The germline V gene encodes CDR1 LGHDT and CDR2 YNNKEL (reference sequence). Trimming cost V 1 base and J 6 bases; bases outside gene matches: 6. This CDR3 is 16 amino acids long. CDR3: CASSQGLAGGGDTQYF. The CDR3 nucleotides are TGTGCCAGCAGCCAAGGGCTAGCGGGGGGCGGGGATACGCAGTATTTT.

The chain joins TRBV11-3 to TRBJ1-1, with a possible D match to TRBD1 (5 bases). Germline assignment: CDR1 SGHNT and CDR2 YENEEA. Trimming cost V 2 bases and J 3 bases, with 10 bases left between them. There are 14 residues in the CDR3. The CDR3 spells CASSLTGRDTEAFF. Written as DNA, the CDR3 is TGTGCCAGCAGCTTAACAGGCAGGGACACTGAAGCTTTCTTT.

CDR3 coding DNA: TGCGCCAGCAGCGAACAGGGCTCTGGGGCCAACGTCCTGACTTTC. Translated, it gives CASSEQGSGANVLTF. The chain is built from TRBV5-1 and TRBJ2-6; D may be TRBD1 (6 bases). V lost 4 bases and J 0 bases, leaving 8 bases between the germline ends. The germline CDR1 and CDR2 sequences are SGHRS and YFSETQ. CDR3 length equals 15 residues.

The rearrangement uses TRBV21-1 and TRBJ1-5; the tabulated D call, TRBD1, remains unverified against the DNA. TRBV21-1 is described as a pseudogene. CDR3 size: 18 residues. DNA for the CDR3: TGTGCCAGCAGCAAAGCGCGAGGTTGGGCAGGGAGCAATCAGCCCCAGCATTTT. It is translated as CASSKARGWAGSNQPQHF.